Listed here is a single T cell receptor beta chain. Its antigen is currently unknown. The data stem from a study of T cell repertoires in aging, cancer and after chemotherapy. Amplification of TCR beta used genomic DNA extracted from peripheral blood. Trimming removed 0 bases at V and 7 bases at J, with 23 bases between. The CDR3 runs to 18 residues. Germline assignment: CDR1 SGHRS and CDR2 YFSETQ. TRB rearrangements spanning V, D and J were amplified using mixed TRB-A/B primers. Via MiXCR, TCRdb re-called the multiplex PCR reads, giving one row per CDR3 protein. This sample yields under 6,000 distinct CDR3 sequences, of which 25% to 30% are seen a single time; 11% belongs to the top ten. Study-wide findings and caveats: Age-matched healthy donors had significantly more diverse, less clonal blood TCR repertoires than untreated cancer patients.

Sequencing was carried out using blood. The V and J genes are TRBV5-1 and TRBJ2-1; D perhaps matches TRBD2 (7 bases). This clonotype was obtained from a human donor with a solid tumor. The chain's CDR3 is CASSLAGVLLAPINEQFF. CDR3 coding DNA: TGCGCCAGCAGCTTGGCAGGGGTTTTACTAGCGCCAATTAATGAGCAGTTCTTC.